This T cell receptor (beta chain) was captured by sequencing in a study of cytomegalovirus exposure and HLA in healthy donors. General study findings and limits: Upon later analysis, TCR association rates were observed to vary by HLA locus, being highest for DRB1 and lowest for HLA-C. It is likely that the observed cluster of highly shared sequence variants was a sequencing artifact. Earlier results showed most TCR beta V segments being productive about 87% or about 30% of the time.

This clone was detected only a few times. Its cognate antigen is unknown. Though nominally healthy at sampling, donors likely had unrecorded immune exposures. The length of the CDR3 is 15 residues. The germline CDR1 and CDR2 sequences are SGHRS and YFSETQ. V lost 3 bases and J lost 5, with 14 bases in between. Use of 60 Vbeta and 13 Jbeta primers characterized the PCR. Sequencing was performed with immunoSEQ multiplex PCR; in TCRdb, only in-frame clones are kept and a portion is missing. The data contain about 110,000 clones, roughly 82% of them singletons. This TCR was sampled from a man aged 30 to 45 in good health and CMV-seropositive. The V call is TRBV5-1, the J call TRBJ2-2; D ambiguous. The sample comprised PBMCs. For the CDR3, the DNA is TGCGCCAGCAGCTCCTCCGGTCACCGAACCGGGGAGCTGTTTTTT. Translated: CASSSSGHRTGELFF.